The present T cell receptor (beta chain) was sequenced within a study of PD-L1 blockade in urothelial cancer. Whole-study context: Patients with male sex and bladder-origin urothelial cancer accounted for about 85% of the roughly 30 enrolled. Timepoints chosen for blood analysis were 3 weeks (second dose) and 6 weeks after treatment start. T cells numbered a median of approximately 150,000 in the blood samples. Study results and limitations: Clonality of blood TCR below the median before treatment predicted better survival.

Trimming pared 0 bases from V and 5 bases from J, leaving 10 bases between. CDR3 length: 14 amino acids. CDR1 is SGHNT, CDR2 YYREEE, per germline (reference sequence). This clone was detected only a few times. Its cognate antigen is unknown. TCRdb's table, derived via immunoSEQ multiplex PCR, lists solely in-frame clones and lacks some. The table lists tens of thousands of clones, approximately 80% of them singletons. The receptor's source is a man between 70 and 80 years old with urothelial cancer. This chain uses TRBV5-4 with TRBJ2-3; D might be TRBD2 (7 bases). Sequencing used PBMCs, obtained around atezolizumab (anti-PD-L1) treatment. The CDR3 protein is CASSLGGGLDTQYF. The CDR3 coding sequence is TGTGCCAGCAGCTTGGGCGGGGGCTTAGATACGCAGTATTTT.